This TCR beta chain derives from a study of CD8 T cells in ankylosing spondylitis. As regards this clonotype: Its specificity is unknown.

The germline V gene encodes CDR1 KGHSH and CDR2 LQKENI. The CDR3 consists of 14 residues. Trimming cost V 3 bases and J 4 bases; bases outside gene matches: 3. TCRdb independently ran MiXCR on the 5' RACE reads; one entry per CDR3 protein. This table holds 400,000 or so distinct CDR3 sequences, about 25% found once. Whole-study findings and limits: Ankylosing spondylitis blood appeared to be characterized by a TCR beta motif of several highly homologous variants.

The TCR originated in a male donor with ankylosing spondylitis. Sequenced sample: blood, either unsorted or a sorted T cell fraction (not recorded which). This chain links TRBV18 with TRBJ2-1; 7 bases line up with TRBD1. Here the CDR3 reads CASSPQTGYNEQFF. DNA of the CDR3: TGTGCCAGCTCACCCCAGACAGGGTACAATGAGCAGTTCTTC.